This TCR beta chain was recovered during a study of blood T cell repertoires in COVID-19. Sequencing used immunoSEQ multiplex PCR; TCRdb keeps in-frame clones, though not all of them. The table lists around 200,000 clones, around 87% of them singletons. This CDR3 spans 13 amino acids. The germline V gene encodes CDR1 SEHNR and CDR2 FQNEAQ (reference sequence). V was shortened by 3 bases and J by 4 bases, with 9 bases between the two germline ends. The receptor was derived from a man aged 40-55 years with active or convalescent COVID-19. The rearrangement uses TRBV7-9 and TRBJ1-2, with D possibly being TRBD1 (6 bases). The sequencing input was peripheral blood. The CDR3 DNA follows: TGTGCCAGCAGCTTGATGGGGGCCTATGGCTACACCTTC. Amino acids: CASSLMGAYGYTF.